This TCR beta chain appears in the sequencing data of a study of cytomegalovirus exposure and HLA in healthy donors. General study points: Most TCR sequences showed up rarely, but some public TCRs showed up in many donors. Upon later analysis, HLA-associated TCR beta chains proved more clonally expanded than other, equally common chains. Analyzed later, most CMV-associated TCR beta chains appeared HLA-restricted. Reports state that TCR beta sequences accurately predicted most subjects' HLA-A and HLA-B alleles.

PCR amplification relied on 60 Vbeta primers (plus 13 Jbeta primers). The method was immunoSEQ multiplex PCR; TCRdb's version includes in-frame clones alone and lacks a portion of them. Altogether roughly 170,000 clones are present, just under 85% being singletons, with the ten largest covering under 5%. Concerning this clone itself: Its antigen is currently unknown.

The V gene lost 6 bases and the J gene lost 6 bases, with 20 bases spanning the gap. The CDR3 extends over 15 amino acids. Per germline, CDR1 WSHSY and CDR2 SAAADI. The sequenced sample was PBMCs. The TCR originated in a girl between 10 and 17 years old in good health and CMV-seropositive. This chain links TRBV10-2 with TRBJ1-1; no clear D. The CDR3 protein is CASSQHFEGVAEAFF. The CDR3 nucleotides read TGCGCCAGCAGCCAGCATTTCGAGGGCGTCGCTGAAGCTTTCTTT.